The 20 T cell receptor beta chains below all came from one sample that was sequenced in a study of post-analysis software for immune sequencing data. Findings and limits, study-wide: The five TRBV segments detected at higher frequency in patients than in controls included TRBV5-6, TRBV5-1 and TRBV20-1.

These receptors' antigens are unknown. Sequencing libraries made from TCR beta cDNA carried unique molecular identifiers. Each CDR3 protein gets one entry after TCRdb re-called the PCR reads with MiXCR. The data show fewer than 850,000 distinct CDR3 sequences, with around 27% seen just once and around 0.56% held by the top ten. The source material was blood. These receptor sequences come from a girl aged 5 to 17 with multiple sclerosis.

V and J are TRBV4-1 and TRBJ1-2, with D possibly matching TRBD1 (6 bases). The germline CDR1 and CDR2 sequences are MGHRA and YSYEKL. CDR3 length equals 17 residues. The V end was cut by 2 bases, the J end by 4 bases, with 20 bases between. The CDR3 is CASSQTLYRDSVYGYTF. The CDR3 bases are TGCGCCAGCAGCCAAACCTTGTACAGGGATTCGGTCTATGGCTACACCTTC.

The chain uses TRBV2 and TRBJ2-5, with D possibly being TRBD1 (5 bases). CDR3 length: 15 amino acids. The V gene lost 4 bases and the J gene lost 5 bases, with 17 bases spanning the gap. Germline assignment: CDR1 SNHLY and CDR2 FYNNEI. Written as DNA, the CDR3 is TGTGCCAGCAGTGGACAGTCTTTACCCTTCGAGACCCAGTACTTC. Its translation: CASSGQSLPFETQYF.

The genes are TRBV29-1 and TRBJ1-4, with unresolved D. Germline CDR1 SQVTM, CDR2 ANQGSEA. The CDR3 contains 12 residues. V was trimmed by 7 bases and J by 8 bases, leaving 14 bases between them. For the CDR3, the DNA is TGCAGCGCGGGCACTTGGGAGGAAAAACTGTTTTTT. Translating gives CSAGTWEEKLFF.

The chain is built from TRBV7-2 and TRBJ1-1; no clear D. This CDR3 has 13 amino acids. V lost 4 bases, J lost 6 bases, and 12 bases lay in between. Germline V gives CDR1 SGHTA, CDR2 FQGNSA. In nucleotides, the CDR3 is TGTGCCAGCAGCTCCGCAAGAGGCGCTGAAGCTTTCTTT. The encoded protein is CASSSARGAEAFF.

This clonotype was detected a few times. The chain combines TRBV15 with TRBJ2-1; 9 nucleotides match TRBD2. J gave up 9 bases and V 4 bases, and 7 bases lay outside the gene matches. The CDR3 length is 14 residues. Per the germline V gene, CDR1 is LNHNV and CDR2 is YYDKDF (reference sequence). The CDR3 nucleotides are TGTGCCACCAGCAAGCTAGCGGGATCACCTGAGCAGTTCTTC. This encodes CATSKLAGSPEQFF.

The V and J genes are TRBV20-1 and TRBJ2-1, with 8 bases lining up with TRBD1. The CDR3 length is 13 residues. V dropped 3 bases and J dropped 13; count of bases not matched to a gene: 11. Germline V gene data show CDR1 as DFQATT and CDR2 as SNEGSKA (reference sequence). The CDR3 DNA follows: TGCAGTGCTAGGACAGGGGAGCAAGAGACCCAGTTCTTC. This translates into CSARTGEQETQFF.

The table lists this clonotype with a few counts. The chain has TRBV20-1 and TRBJ2-1; the D is unclear. V was trimmed by 2 bases and J by 7 bases, leaving 12 bases between them. In germline, CDR1 is DFQATT, CDR2 SNEGSKA (reference sequence). This CDR3 has 13 amino acids. This CDR3 is CSARFVGWNEQFF. The CDR3 bases are TGCAGTGCTAGATTCGTGGGCTGGAATGAGCAGTTCTTC.

The chain employs TRBV12-3 or TRBV12-4 and TRBJ2-3, with D possibly TRBD2 on 5 matching bases. The ends were cut back, 5 bases at V and 5 bases at J, with 11 bases in the middle. This CDR3 is 13 amino acids long. CDR3 in DNA: TGTGCCAGCAGTACTAGATTGGGAGATACGCAGTATTTT. Amino acids: CASSTRLGDTQYF.

V usage is TRBV20-1 and J usage is TRBJ2-3; 7 bases are a match to TRBD2. There are 16 residues in the CDR3. The J segment lost 0 bases and the V segment lost 0 bases, leaving 6 bases of the junction unmatched. The germline CDR1 and CDR2 sequences are DFQATT and SNEGSKA (reference sequence). Written as DNA, the CDR3 is TGCAGTGCTAGAGAGTTAGCGGGCAGTAGCACAGATACGCAGTATTTT. It translates to CSARELAGSSTDTQYF.

This clonotype was detected only a few times. The rearrangement links TRBV14 to TRBJ1-1, with 9 bases aligning to TRBD1. CDR1 SGHDN and CDR2 FVKESK come from the germline V gene. V shed 3 bases and J 1 base; nucleotides not matched to a gene: 6. The CDR3 loop spans 16 amino acids. The CDR3 region is CASSQVTGGWNTEAFF. The CDR3 DNA is TGTGCCAGCAGCCAGGTTACAGGGGGCTGGAACACTGAAGCTTTCTTT.

This sequence joins TRBV20-1 and TRBJ2-7; a weak D match, TRBD2 (6 bases). The J call may be faulty, since TRBJ2-5 better matches the DNA end. The germline V gene encodes CDR1 DFQATT and CDR2 SNEGSKA (reference sequence). This CDR3 comprises 16 residues. CDR3 region: CSARDRPGRGRETQYF. In DNA form, the CDR3 reads TGCAGTGCTAGAGATCGCCCGGGGCGGGGACGAGAGACCCAGTACTTC.

The rearrangement links TRBV19 to TRBJ2-1; TRBD1 matches 12 bases. V lost 6 bases to trimming and J lost 8 bases; unmatched junction nucleotides: 14. Germline V gene data show CDR1 as LNHDA and CDR2 as SQIVND (reference sequence). The CDR3 loop spans 17 amino acids. Here the CDR3 DNA reads TGTGCCAGTAGGCCTATACGGGGACAGGGGGCGATCGATGAGCAGTTCTTC. This codes for CASRPIRGQGAIDEQFF. Full variable domain (missing parts from reference TRBV19 and TRBJ2-1): DGGITQSPKYLFRKEGQNVTLSCEQNLNHDAMYWYRQDPGQGLRLIYYSQIVNDFQKGDIAEGYSVSREKKESFPLTVTSAQKNPTAFYLCASRPIRGQGAIDEQFFGPGTRLTVL.

The chain joins TRBV24-1 to TRBJ2-1; 11 positions agree with TRBD1. The CDR3 contains 15 residues. The ends lost 3 bases at V and 7 bases at J; junction bases unmatched: 4. Per germline, CDR1 KGHDR and CDR2 SFDVKD. In DNA, the CDR3 is TGTGCCACCAGTGATAGGACAGGGGGCTTTAATGAGCAGTTCTTC. Its translation: CATSDRTGGFNEQFF.

This chain joins TRBV27 and TRBJ2-5; 7 nucleotides align to TRBD2. CDR3 length: 15 residues. The germline CDR1 and CDR2 sequences are MNHEY and SMNVEV (reference sequence). V lost 7 bases, J lost 5 bases, and 13 bases stayed unmatched. CDR3 amino acids: CASTSRMGRVETQYF. The CDR3 DNA follows: TGTGCCAGCACCTCTCGCATGGGGAGGGTGGAGACCCAGTACTTC.

The CDR3, as DNA: TGTGCCAGCAGCTTAGTAAAAGGGGGCGGCTACGAGCAGTACTTC. This codes for CASSLVKGGGYEQYF. This chain joins TRBV7-2 and TRBJ2-7; TRBD1 agrees at 7 bases. V was clipped by 1 base and J by 3 bases; unmatched bases: 6. The germline CDR1 and CDR2 sequences are SGHTA and FQGNSA. The CDR3 totals 15 residues.

The sample holds many counts of this clonotype. J is TRBJ2-7 and V is TRBV28, with D perhaps being TRBD1 or TRBD2 (5 bases each). CDR3 length: 15 residues. The V end was cut by 6 bases, the J end by 3 bases, with 18 bases between. In germline, CDR1 is MDHEN, CDR2 SYDVKM. Written as DNA, the CDR3 is TGTGCCAGCAGCATCATGGGGGAGAGCGACTACGAGCAGTACTTC. It specifies CASSIMGESDYEQYF.

V usage is TRBV24-1 and J usage is TRBJ2-5, with D possibly being TRBD2 (6 bases). Germline V lookup: CDR1 KGHDR, CDR2 SFDVKD. Trimming removed 7 bases from V and 5 bases from J, with 19 bases in between. The CDR3 runs 15 residues. CDR3 DNA: TGTGCCACCAGCCAAGCTATAGCGGCCAGGGAGACCCAGTACTTC. Residues: CATSQAIAARETQYF.

This clonotype came up a few times. The V call is TRBV12-3 or TRBV12-4, the J call TRBJ1-1; D gene uncertain. V lost 2 bases and J 3 bases, leaving 7 bases between the germline ends. The CDR3 covers 13 residues. CDR3 loop: CASSLKGDTEAFF. The CDR3 DNA sequence: TGTGCCAGCAGTTTAAAGGGTGACACTGAAGCTTTCTTT.

This clonotype was observed at least ten times. The rearrangement links TRBV7-2 to TRBJ2-5; D unresolved. CDR3 length: 12 amino acids. The germline V gene has CDR1 SGHTA and CDR2 FQGNSA. V was shortened by 8 bases and J by 1 base, with 8 bases between the two germline ends. This chain's CDR3 is CASGRTQETQYF. DNA of the CDR3: TGTGCCAGCGGGCGGACCCAAGAGACCCAGTACTTC.

This clonotype was picked up a small number of times. V and J are TRBV20-1 and TRBJ2-7; D tentatively reads TRBD1 or TRBD2 (5 bases each). The germline V and J ends were trimmed by 2 bases and 9 bases, with 17 bases remaining between them. Germline V gene lookup returns CDR1 DFQATT and CDR2 SNEGSKA (reference sequence). There are 13 residues in the CDR3. The CDR3 reads CSARMGPSHGQYF. The CDR3 DNA is TGCAGTGCTAGAATGGGACCGTCCCACGGGCAGTACTTC.